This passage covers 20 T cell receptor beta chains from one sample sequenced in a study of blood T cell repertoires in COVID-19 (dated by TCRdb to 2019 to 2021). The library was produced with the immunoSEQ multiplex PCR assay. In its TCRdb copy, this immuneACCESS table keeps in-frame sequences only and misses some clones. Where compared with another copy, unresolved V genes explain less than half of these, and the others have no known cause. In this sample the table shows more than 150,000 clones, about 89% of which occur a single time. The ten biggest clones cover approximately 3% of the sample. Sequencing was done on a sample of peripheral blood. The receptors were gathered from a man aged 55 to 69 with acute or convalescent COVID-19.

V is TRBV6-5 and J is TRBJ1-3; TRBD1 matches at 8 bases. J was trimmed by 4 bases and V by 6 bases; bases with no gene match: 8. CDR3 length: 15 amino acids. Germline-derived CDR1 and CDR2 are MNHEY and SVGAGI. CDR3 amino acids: CASSQDRASGNTIYF. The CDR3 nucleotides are TGTGCCAGCAGCCAGGACAGGGCTTCAGGAAACACCATATATTTT.

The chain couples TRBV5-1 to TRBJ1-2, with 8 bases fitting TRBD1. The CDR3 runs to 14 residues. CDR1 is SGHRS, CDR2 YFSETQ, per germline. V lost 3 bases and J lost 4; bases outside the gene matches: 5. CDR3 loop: CASSSQGGGYGYTF. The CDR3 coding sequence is TGCGCCAGCAGCTCACAGGGGGGAGGCTATGGCTACACCTTC.

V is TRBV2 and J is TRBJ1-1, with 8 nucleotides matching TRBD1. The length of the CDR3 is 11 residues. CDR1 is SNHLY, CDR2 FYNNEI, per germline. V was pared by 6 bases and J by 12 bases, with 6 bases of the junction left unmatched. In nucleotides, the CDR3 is TGTGCCAGCAGGCTACAGGGGGAAACTTTCTTT. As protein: CASRLQGETFF.

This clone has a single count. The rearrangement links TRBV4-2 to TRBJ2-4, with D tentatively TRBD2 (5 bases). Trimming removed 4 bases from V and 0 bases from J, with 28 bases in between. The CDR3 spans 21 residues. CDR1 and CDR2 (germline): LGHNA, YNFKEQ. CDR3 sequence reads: CASSPRKGADPRTLAKNIQYF. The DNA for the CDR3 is TGTGCCAGCAGCCCGCGGAAGGGTGCCGATCCGAGGACTCTAGCCAAAAACATTCAGTACTTC.

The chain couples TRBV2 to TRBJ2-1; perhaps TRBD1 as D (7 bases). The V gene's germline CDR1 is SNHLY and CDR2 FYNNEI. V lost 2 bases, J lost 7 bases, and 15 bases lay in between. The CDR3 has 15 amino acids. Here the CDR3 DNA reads TGTGCCAGCAGTGAATGGGGCAGGGGGGTAAATGAGCAGTTCTTC. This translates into CASSEWGRGVNEQFF. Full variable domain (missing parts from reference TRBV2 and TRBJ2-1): EPEVTQTPSHQVTQMGQEVILRCVPISNHLYFYWYRQILGQKVEFLVSFYNNEISEKSEIFDDQFSVERPDGSNFTLKIRSTKLEDSAMYFCASSEWGRGVNEQFFGPGTRLTVL.

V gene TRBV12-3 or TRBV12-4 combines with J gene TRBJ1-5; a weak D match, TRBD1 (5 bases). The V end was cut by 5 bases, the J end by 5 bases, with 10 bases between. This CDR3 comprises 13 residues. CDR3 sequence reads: CASSPDRHQPQHF. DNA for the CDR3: TGTGCCAGCAGTCCCGACAGACATCAGCCCCAGCATTTT.

CDR3 nucleotide sequence: TGTGCCAGCAGCTTAGGATTACCGGACAGGGTTTTCTACACCTTC. This codes for CASSLGLPDRVFYTF. V is TRBV7-9 and J is TRBJ1-2; TRBD1 agrees at 8 bases. CDR3 length: 15 residues. With 1 base clipped from V and 10 bases from J, the junction kept 11 bases outside the gene matches. The V gene's germline CDR1 is SEHNR and CDR2 FQNEAQ (reference sequence).

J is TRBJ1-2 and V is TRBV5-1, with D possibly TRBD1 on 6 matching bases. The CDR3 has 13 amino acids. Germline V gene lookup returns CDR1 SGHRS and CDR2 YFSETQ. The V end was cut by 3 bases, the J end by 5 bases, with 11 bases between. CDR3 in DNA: TGCGCCAGCAGCTCTGACAGGCCTTATGGCTACACCTTC. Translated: CASSSDRPYGYTF.

This CDR3 reads CASSYSGTRTGDEQFF. Here the CDR3 DNA reads TGTGCCAGCAGTTACTCGGGGACACGAACAGGGGATGAGCAGTTCTTC. This rearrangement joins TRBV6-5 to TRBJ2-1; 7 bases map to TRBD1. CDR1 and CDR2 from the germline V gene are MNHEY and SVGAGI. V was clipped by 0 bases and J by 8 bases; unmatched bases: 10. The CDR3 loop spans 16 amino acids.

CDR3 coding DNA: TGTGCCAGCAGCGACCGAGAATCAGTGTGGGACAGGGCCTATTCACCCCTCCACTTT. This sequence encodes CASSDRESVWDRAYSPLHF. This sequence joins TRBV7-2 and TRBJ1-6, with TRBD1 identical over 9 bases. V lost 5 bases, J lost 8 bases, and 19 bases stayed unmatched. The CDR3 is made up of 19 amino acids. The germline V gene has CDR1 SGHTA and CDR2 FQGNSA.

CDR3 region: CASSLLPFCTDTQYF. In nucleotides, the CDR3 is TGTGCCAGCAGTTTACTTCCCTTCTGCACAGATACGCAGTATTTT. J is TRBJ2-3 and V is TRBV27; no reliable D call. The germline V and J ends were trimmed by 2 bases and 1 base, with 10 bases remaining between them. The germline CDR1 and CDR2 sequences are MNHEY and SMNVEV (reference sequence). CDR3 length equals 15 residues.

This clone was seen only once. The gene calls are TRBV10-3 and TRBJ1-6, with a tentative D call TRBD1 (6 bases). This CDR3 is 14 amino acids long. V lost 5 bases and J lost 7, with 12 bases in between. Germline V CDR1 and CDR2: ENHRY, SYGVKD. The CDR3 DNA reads TGTGCCATCAGTTCCGGGACAAGAAATTCACCCCTCCACTTT. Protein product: CAISSGTRNSPLHF.

The CDR3 nucleotides read TGTGCCAGTAGTATAGGAGGTTACACTGAAGCTTTCTTT. Amino acids: CASSIGGYTEAFF. V is TRBV19 and J is TRBJ1-1; no definite D call. The ends were cut back, 1 base at V and 3 bases at J, with 6 bases in the middle. The CDR3 is 13 residues long. CDR1 is LNHDA, CDR2 SQIVND, per germline (reference sequence). Using reference TRBV19 and TRBJ1-1 for the parts outside the CDR3, the full variable domain is DGGITQSPKYLFRKEGQNVTLSCEQNLNHDAMYWYRQDPGQGLRLIYYSQIVNDFQKGDIAEGYSVSREKKESFPLTVTSAQKNPTAFYLCASSIGGYTEAFFGQGTRLTVV.

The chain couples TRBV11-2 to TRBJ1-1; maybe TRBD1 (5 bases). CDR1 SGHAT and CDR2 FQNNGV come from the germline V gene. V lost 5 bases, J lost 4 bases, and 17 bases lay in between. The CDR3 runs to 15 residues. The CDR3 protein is CASSLNLAQATEAFF. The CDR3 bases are TGTGCCAGCAGCCTCAACCTGGCACAGGCCACTGAAGCTTTCTTT.

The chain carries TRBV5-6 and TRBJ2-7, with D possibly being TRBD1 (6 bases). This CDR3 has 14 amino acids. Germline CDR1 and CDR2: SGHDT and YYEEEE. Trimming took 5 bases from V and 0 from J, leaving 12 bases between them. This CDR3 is CASSPGTRSYEQYF. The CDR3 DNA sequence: TGTGCCAGCAGTCCGGGGACACGCTCCTACGAGCAGTACTTC.

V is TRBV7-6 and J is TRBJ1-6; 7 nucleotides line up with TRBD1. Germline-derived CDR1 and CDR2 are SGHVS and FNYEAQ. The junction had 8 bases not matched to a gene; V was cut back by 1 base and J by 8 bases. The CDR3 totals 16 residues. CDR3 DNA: TGTGCCAGCAGCTTAGAGGGGGCAGACTCTCATTCACCCCTCCACTTT. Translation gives CASSLEGADSHSPLHF.

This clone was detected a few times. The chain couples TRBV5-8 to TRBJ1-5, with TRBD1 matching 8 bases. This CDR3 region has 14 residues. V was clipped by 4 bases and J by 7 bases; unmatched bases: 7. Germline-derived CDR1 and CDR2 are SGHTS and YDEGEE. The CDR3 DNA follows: TGTGCCAGCAGCACGGACAGGGTGTTGCAGCCCCAGCATTTT. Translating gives CASSTDRVLQPQHF.

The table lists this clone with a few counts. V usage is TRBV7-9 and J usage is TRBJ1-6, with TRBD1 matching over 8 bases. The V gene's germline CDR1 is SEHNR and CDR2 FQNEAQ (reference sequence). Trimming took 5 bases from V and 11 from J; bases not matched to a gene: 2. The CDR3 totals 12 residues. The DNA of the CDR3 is TGTGCCAGCAGCCGACAGGGGCCACCCCTCCACTTT. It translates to CASSRQGPPLHF.

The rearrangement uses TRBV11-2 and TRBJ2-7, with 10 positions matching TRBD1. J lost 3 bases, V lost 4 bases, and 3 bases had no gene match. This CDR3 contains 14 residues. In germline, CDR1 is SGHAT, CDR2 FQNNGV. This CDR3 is CASSSTGGGYEQYF. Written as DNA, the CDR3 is TGTGCCAGCAGCTCGACAGGGGGCGGCTACGAGCAGTACTTC. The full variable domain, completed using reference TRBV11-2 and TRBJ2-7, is EAGVAQSPRYKIIEKRQSVAFWCNPISGHATLYWYQQILGQGPKLLIQFQNNGVVDDSQLPKDRFSAERLKGVDSTLKIQPAKLEDSAVYLCASSSTGGGYEQYFGPGTRLTVT.

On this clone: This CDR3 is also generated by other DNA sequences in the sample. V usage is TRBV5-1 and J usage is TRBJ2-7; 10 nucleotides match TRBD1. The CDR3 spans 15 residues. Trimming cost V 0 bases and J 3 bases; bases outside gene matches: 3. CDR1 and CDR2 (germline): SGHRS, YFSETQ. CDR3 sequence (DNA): TGCGCCAGCAGCTTGGCCGGGACAGGGGTCTACGAGCAGTACTTC. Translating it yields CASSLAGTGVYEQYF.